The 26 T cell receptor beta chains in this list originate from one sample, sequenced in a study of OX40 agonist ivuxolimab in advanced cancers. TCRdb's copy holds only in-frame clones and misses some; the assay was immunoSEQ multiplex PCR. The sample holds fewer than 85,000 clones, around 80% seen once. Sample: CD4+ or CD8+ T cells sorted from blood, taken in a trial of the OX40 agonist ivuxolimab. The receptors stem from an adult with an advanced solid tumor such as melanoma, head and neck, liver or kidney cancer.

The chain links TRBV5-4 to TRBJ2-7; 7 bases agree with TRBD2. The CDR3 runs to 13 residues. J gave up 0 bases and V 7 bases, and 4 bases lay outside the gene matches. The germline V gene encodes CDR1 SGHNT and CDR2 YYREEE (reference sequence). CDR3 coding DNA: TGTGCCAGCGGTCGGGACTACTCCTACGAGCAGTACTTC. Translation gives CASGRDYSYEQYF.

V and J are TRBV4-1 and TRBJ1-4; no definite D call. V was shortened by 0 bases and J by 11 bases, with 13 bases between the two germline ends. Germline lookup yields CDR1 MGHRA and CDR2 YSYEKL. CDR3 length: 14 residues. CDR3 sequence (DNA): TGCGCCAGCAGCCAAGAAGGAAACCCGCGGAAACTGTTTTTT. Translated: CASSQEGNPRKLFF.

The CDR3 reads CASSYSIITSEETQYF. CDR3 nucleotides: TGTGCCAGCAGTTACTCGATAATAACTAGTGAAGAGACCCAGTACTTC. V gene TRBV6-5 combines with J gene TRBJ2-5; D perhaps matches TRBD2 (5 bases). The germline CDR1 and CDR2 sequences are MNHEY and SVGAGI. The V gene lost 0 bases and the J gene lost 3 bases, with 14 bases spanning the gap. The CDR3 contains 16 residues.

The count of this clone is one. The chain carries TRBV6-1 and TRBJ1-1, with 7 bases lining up with TRBD1. Trimming at V came to 2 bases and at J to 0 bases, leaving 6 bases not matched to a gene. The CDR3 runs 16 residues. CDR1 is MNHNS, CDR2 SASEGT, per germline. The CDR3 region is CASSEYTGAMNTEAFF. The CDR3 DNA reads TGTGCCAGCAGTGAATATACAGGGGCTATGAACACTGAAGCTTTCTTT.

The chain couples TRBV4-2 to TRBJ2-7; D is ambiguous. Trimming took off 4 bases at V and 5 bases at J, with 15 bases between the two ends. This CDR3 comprises 14 residues. Germline V gene lookup returns CDR1 LGHNA and CDR2 YNFKEQ. Here the CDR3 DNA reads TGTGCCAGCAGCCGAGAGGCCCTGGTCGACGAGCAGTACTTC. Its translation: CASSREALVDEQYF.

This chain uses TRBV6-5 with TRBJ2-7; 7 bases line up with TRBD1. Germline V gene data show CDR1 as MNHEY and CDR2 as SVGAGI. This CDR3 has 13 residues. The trim removed 3 bases at V and 6 bases at J, leaving 5 bases unmatched. CDR3 DNA: TGTGCCAGCAGTTATTACAGGGGTGGCGAGCAGTACTTC. It specifies CASSYYRGGEQYF.

This sequence joins TRBV9 and TRBJ2-1, with D uncertain. Germline CDR1 and CDR2: SGDLS and YYNGEE. Trimming stripped 0 bases from V and 0 bases from J, with 1 base between. The CDR3 sequence is 13 residues long. CDR3 nucleotide sequence: TGTGCCAGCAGCGTAGGCTCCTACAATGAGCAGTTCTTC. Translated: CASSVGSYNEQFF.

This chain joins TRBV4-3 and TRBJ2-3, with 10 bases matching TRBD2. V was pared by 1 base and J by 6 bases, with 10 bases of the junction left unmatched. Germline lookup yields CDR1 LGHNA and CDR2 YSLEER. The CDR3 runs 17 residues. CDR3 DNA: TGCGCCAGCAGCCAAGGCCAGCGGGGGGGCTTATCGGATACGCAGTATTTT. Translation gives CASSQGQRGGLSDTQYF.

This chain joins TRBV7-9 and TRBJ1-3, with D unresolved. The CDR3 is 14 amino acids. V was cut by 5 bases and J by 4 bases, with 12 bases left in between. CDR1 and CDR2 from the germline V gene are SEHNR and FQNEAQ (reference sequence). In DNA form, the CDR3 reads TGTGCCAGCAGCGTAGACGGAAAGGGAAACACCATATATTTT. This gives the protein CASSVDGKGNTIYF. Filled out from reference TRBV7-9 and TRBJ1-3, the complete variable domain reads DTGVSQNPRHKITKRGQNVTFRCDPISEHNRLYWYRQTLGQGPEFLTYFQNEAQLEKSRLLSDRFSAERPKGSFSTLEIQRTEQGDSAMYLCASSVDGKGNTIYFGEGSWLTVV.

The chain couples TRBV10-3 to TRBJ2-1; TRBD2 matches 9 bases. The CDR3 runs 16 residues. Germline-derived CDR1 and CDR2 are ENHRY and SYGVKD. V trimming: 3 bases; J trimming: 4 bases; junction bases outside the gene matches: 7. CDR3 protein: CAISERREGHYNEQFF. In DNA, the CDR3 is TGTGCCATCAGTGAACGGCGGGAGGGCCATTACAATGAGCAGTTCTTC.

The chain uses TRBV6-1 and TRBJ2-2, with D perhaps TRBD1 (5 bases). Germline CDR1 is MNHNS and CDR2 is SASEGT. Trimming shortened V by 6 bases and J by 4 bases, and 12 bases separated the two germline ends. The CDR3 extends over 14 amino acids. CDR3 region: CASSPDRFTGELFF. CDR3 bases: TGTGCCAGCAGCCCTGACAGATTCACCGGGGAGCTGTTTTTT.

The chain uses TRBV5-6 and TRBJ2-7; 9 bases line up with TRBD1. Trimming at V came to 4 bases and at J to 8 bases, leaving 10 bases not matched to a gene. The CDR3 sequence is 14 residues long. Germline assignment: CDR1 SGHDT and CDR2 YYEEEE. As DNA, the CDR3 is TGTGCCAGCAGCACTTGGGACAGGGTAATCAAGCAGTACTTC. As protein: CASSTWDRVIKQYF.

This clone was recorded only once. This chain connects TRBV2 to TRBJ1-1; D possibly corresponds to TRBD1 (5 bases). CDR3 length: 15 residues. Between the trimmed V and J ends, which lost 2 bases and 0 bases, there was a span of 10 bases. The germline gives CDR1 SNHLY, CDR2 FYNNEI. The DNA of the CDR3 is TGTGCCAGCAGTGAATTAGGCAGGGTGAACACTGAAGCTTTCTTT. It specifies CASSELGRVNTEAFF.

V usage is TRBV5-6 and J usage is TRBJ1-3; unclear D gene. With 0 bases removed from V and 0 bases from J, the gap between germline ends came to 13 bases. Germline V gives CDR1 SGHDT, CDR2 YYEEEE. This CDR3 contains 17 residues. The CDR3 DNA sequence: TGTGCCAGCAGCTTGGTGAAGGGTTCCCCCTCTGGAAACACCATATATTTT. This codes for CASSLVKGSPSGNTIYF. The complete variable domain, with remaining parts taken from reference TRBV5-6 and TRBJ1-3, reads DAGVTQSPTHLIKTRGQQVTLRCSPKSGHDTVSWYQQALGQGPQFIFQYYEEEERQRGNFPDRFSGHQFPNYSSELNVNALLLGDSALYLCASSLVKGSPSGNTIYFGEGSWLTVV.

This clone was picked up one time. This chain uses TRBV21-1 with TRBJ1-4. TRBV21-1 is a pseudogene segment. The CDR3 has 17 residues. The DNA for the CDR3 is TGTGCCAGCAGATTAGGGTCGAACAGTGCAACTAATGAAAAACTGTTTTTT. Encoded protein: CASRLGSNSATNEKLFF.

The sample holds one count of this clone. Here the CDR3 DNA reads TGTGCCAGCAGTGGGGTGGATCGGGTCCAGCATTTT. Protein sequence: CASSGVDRVQHF. This chain connects TRBV7-2 to TRBJ1-5; no firm D call. The CDR3 contains 12 residues. V was pared by 6 bases and J by 12 bases, with 15 bases between. Germline CDR1 reads SGHTA; CDR2 reads FQGNSA.

J is TRBJ2-2 and V is TRBV6-6; TRBD1 agrees at 10 bases. Trimming removed 6 bases from V and 3 bases from J; junction bases left unmatched: 7. Germline V gene lookup returns CDR1 MNHNY and CDR2 SVGAGI (reference sequence). The CDR3 consists of 16 residues. The DNA of the CDR3 is TGTGCCAGCAGCTCTCGCGGGACAGGGGACACCGGGGAGCTGTTTTTT. Its translation is CASSSRGTGDTGELFF.

The chain joins TRBV5-1 to TRBJ2-5, with 7 bases lining up with TRBD2. The V gene's germline CDR1 is SGHRS and CDR2 YFSETQ. The trim removed 4 bases at V and 2 bases at J, leaving 8 bases unmatched. The CDR3 has 15 amino acids. CDR3 DNA: TGCGCCAGCAGCGTAACGGGACTAAGGCAAGAGACCCAGTACTTC. This gives the protein CASSVTGLRQETQYF.

V gene TRBV7-2 combines with J gene TRBJ1-1; the D gene is possibly TRBD1 (6 bases). Germline V gene sequence: CDR1 SGHTA, CDR2 FQGNSA. V lost 4 bases and J 3 bases, leaving 15 bases between the germline ends. CDR3 length equals 15 residues. As DNA, the CDR3 is TGTGCCAGCAGCTACCAGGGGATGGGTGACACTGAAGCTTTCTTT. Its protein product is CASSYQGMGDTEAFF.

V and J are TRBV2 and TRBJ2-5; either TRBD1 or TRBD2 may supply D (5 bases each). Trimming took off 7 bases at V and 5 bases at J, with 26 bases between the two ends. CDR1 SNHLY and CDR2 FYNNEI come from the germline V gene. The CDR3 extends over 17 amino acids. This CDR3 is CASTPSTKGSDWETQYF. CDR3 sequence (DNA): TGTGCCAGCACCCCCTCGACTAAGGGGTCCGATTGGGAGACCCAGTACTTC.

This chain uses TRBV7-2 with TRBJ2-7, with TRBD1 matching over 10 bases. V lost 5 bases to trimming and J lost 6 bases; unmatched junction nucleotides: 13. This CDR3 spans 16 amino acids. The germline V gene has CDR1 SGHTA and CDR2 FQGNSA. The DNA of the CDR3 is TGTGCCAGCAGCCTAGACCCGGGACAGGGGTTCCGCGAGCAGTACTTC. Its protein is CASSLDPGQGFREQYF.

The chain recombines TRBV5-4 with TRBJ2-1, with 15 bases that match TRBD2. Germline V CDR1 and CDR2: SGHNT, YYREEE (reference sequence). The CDR3 sequence is 16 residues long. V trimming: 4 bases; J trimming: 10 bases; junction bases outside the gene matches: 9. CDR3: CASSGTSGGIDAEQFF. The DNA for the CDR3 is TGTGCCAGCAGCGGGACTAGCGGGGGGATCGACGCCGAGCAGTTCTTC.

CDR3: CASSADSTWGYTF. CDR3 coding DNA: TGTGCCAGCAGTGCGGACAGTACGTGGGGCTACACCTTC. This sequence joins TRBV6-5 and TRBJ1-2, with D possibly TRBD1 on 6 matching bases. In germline, CDR1 is MNHEY, CDR2 SVGAGI. The V and J ends lost 5 bases and 8 bases respectively, with 15 bases between them. CDR3 length: 13 amino acids.

V is TRBV7-9 and J is TRBJ2-1; D unresolved. V shed 5 bases and J shed 2 bases, with 10 bases lying between them. Germline lookup yields CDR1 SEHNR and CDR2 FQNEAQ (reference sequence). The CDR3 length is 14 residues. Here the CDR3 DNA reads TGTGCCAGCAGCCCTCGCGACCCCTACAATGAGCAGTTCTTC. Protein product: CASSPRDPYNEQFF.

The chain employs TRBV6-1 and TRBJ2-1; 10 nucleotides line up with TRBD2. CDR3 length: 16 amino acids. V shed 4 bases and J 5 bases; nucleotides not matched to a gene: 8. Germline V gene sequence: CDR1 MNHNS, CDR2 SASEGT. The CDR3 nucleotides are TGTGCCAGCAGTGTTCGAGGGACTAGCGCCGACAATGAGCAGTTCTTC. This codes for CASSVRGTSADNEQFF.

The CDR3 loop is CASSGQFYGYTF. The CDR3 region has the DNA TGTGCCAGCAGTGGGCAGTTTTATGGCTACACCTTC. The gene calls are TRBV28 and TRBJ1-2; D unclear. The germline V gene encodes CDR1 MDHEN and CDR2 SYDVKM. The CDR3 runs 12 residues. Deletions cut 5 bases from V and 5 bases from J, with 9 bases between.